The 8 T cell receptor beta chains in this list originate from one sample, sequenced in a study of identical twins. TCRdb ran MiXCR on the 5' RACE reads and lists one entry per CDR3 protein. The data contain fewer than 350,000 distinct CDR3 sequences, 6.5% to 9.5% of them singletons. This sample was also put to use in a study of yellow fever vaccine responses in identical twins.

The sample consisted of memory (CD45RO+) T cells sorted from blood. These receptors were collected from a woman younger than 35 in good health.

The J gene is TRBJ1-4, the V gene TRBV6-1; D is ambiguous. The germline V gene has CDR1 MNHNS and CDR2 SASEGT. CDR3 size: 13 residues. V lost 7 bases, J lost 5 bases, and 11 bases lay in between. CDR3 sequence reads: CASTRDPNEKLFF. The CDR3 coding sequence is TGTGCCAGCACACGGGATCCCAATGAAAAACTGTTTTTT.

This clonotype was seen ten or more times. This rearrangement joins TRBV7-2 to TRBJ1-5; D is uncertain. The CDR3 is 16 residues long. V was pared by 1 base and J by 0 bases, with 10 bases between. Germline V gene data show CDR1 as SGHTA and CDR2 as FQGNSA. This CDR3 reads CASSLVGTHSNQPQHF. In DNA, the CDR3 is TGTGCCAGCAGCTTAGTTGGCACACATAGCAATCAGCCCCAGCATTTT.

This rearrangement joins TRBV5-1 to TRBJ1-2, with 8 bases that match TRBD1. V dropped 3 bases and J dropped 5; count of bases not matched to a gene: 9. The CDR3 extends over 15 amino acids. Germline lookup yields CDR1 SGHRS and CDR2 YFSETQ. The CDR3 spells CASSYQGTGGYGYTF. CDR3 nucleotide sequence: TGCGCCAGCAGCTACCAGGGGACAGGTGGATATGGCTACACCTTC.

In this sample, this clonotype turned up many times. J is TRBJ2-1 and V is TRBV20-1; TRBD1 aligns across 10 bases. Germline CDR1 DFQATT, CDR2 SNEGSKA (reference sequence). Germline trimming cut 1 base from V and 9 bases from J; bases unmatched to any gene: 6. This CDR3 region has 14 residues. CDR3 sequence (DNA): TGCAGTGCTAGAGTCGAGACAGGGGGCACTGAGCAGTTCTTC. Its protein is CSARVETGGTEQFF.

This clonotype was counted many times. The chain uses TRBV6-2 or TRBV6-3 and TRBJ1-5; TRBD1 might be the D (5 bases). Germline V gene lookup returns CDR1 MNHEY and CDR2 SVGEGT. V was pared by 5 bases and J by 3 bases, with 8 bases between. The CDR3 covers 13 residues. CDR3 bases: TGTGCCAGCAGTGACAGCTCCAATCAGCCCCAGCATTTT. This encodes CASSDSSNQPQHF.

This clonotype was seen repeatedly, ten times or more. The chain employs TRBV6-5 and TRBJ1-2, with D perhaps TRBD1 (5 bases). Germline lookup yields CDR1 MNHEY and CDR2 SVGAGI. The CDR3 is made up of 13 amino acids. With 2 bases removed from V and 8 bases from J, the gap between germline ends came to 12 bases. CDR3 nucleotides: TGTGCCAGCAGTTACAGACTCAGGGACGGCTACACCTTC. Its protein product is CASSYRLRDGYTF.

The rearrangement uses TRBV29-1 and TRBJ2-1; D remains unclear. Trimming left V 6 bases short and J 8 bases short, with 23 bases between. There are 15 residues in the CDR3. Germline V gives CDR1 SQVTM, CDR2 ANQGSEA. CDR3 sequence: CSVPYDKAPGDEQFF. The CDR3 nucleotides read TGCAGCGTCCCCTATGACAAGGCCCCTGGGGATGAGCAGTTCTTC.

The rearrangement links TRBV20-1 to TRBJ2-3; TRBD2 matches at 8 bases. CDR3 length: 14 residues. The germline gives CDR1 DFQATT, CDR2 SNEGSKA (reference sequence). Trimming removed 6 bases from V and 6 bases from J; junction bases left unmatched: 11. Written as DNA, the CDR3 is TGCAGTGCCAAGGGGACTAGTGGATTGGATACGCAGTATTTT. This sequence encodes CSAKGTSGLDTQYF.